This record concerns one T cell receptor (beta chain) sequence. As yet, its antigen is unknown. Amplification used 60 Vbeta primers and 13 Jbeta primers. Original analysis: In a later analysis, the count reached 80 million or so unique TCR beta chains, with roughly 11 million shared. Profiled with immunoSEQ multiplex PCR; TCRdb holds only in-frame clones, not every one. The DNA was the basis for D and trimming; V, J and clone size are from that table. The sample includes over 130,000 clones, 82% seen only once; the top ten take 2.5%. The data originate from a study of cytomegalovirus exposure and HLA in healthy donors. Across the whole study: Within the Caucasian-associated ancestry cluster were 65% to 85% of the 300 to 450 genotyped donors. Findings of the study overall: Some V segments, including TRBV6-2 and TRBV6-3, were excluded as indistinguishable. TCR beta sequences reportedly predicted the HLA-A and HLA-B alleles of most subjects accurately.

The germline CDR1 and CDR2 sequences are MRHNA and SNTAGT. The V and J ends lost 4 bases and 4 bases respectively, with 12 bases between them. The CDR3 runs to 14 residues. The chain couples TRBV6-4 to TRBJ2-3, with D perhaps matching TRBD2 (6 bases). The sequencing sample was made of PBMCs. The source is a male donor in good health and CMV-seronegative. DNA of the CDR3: TGTGCCAGCAGTGCGGAGGGTGGCGCAGATACGCAGTATTTT. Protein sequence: CASSAEGGADTQYF.